These 23 T cell receptor beta chains share one sample of origin, sequenced in a study of cytomegalovirus exposure and HLA in healthy donors. It was with 60 Vbeta and 13 Jbeta primers that the PCR ran. The repertoire was sequenced with immunoSEQ multiplex PCR; TCRdb's copy has only in-frame clones and lacks some. The sample has around 150,000 clones; roughly 77% are singletons. The sequenced material came from PBMCs. These receptors came from a man younger than 30 in good health and CMV-seropositive.

This clone was seen more than once but under ten times. CDR3 residues: CASVPGLSLTEAFF. CDR3 sequence (DNA): TGTGCCAGCGTCCCGGGTCTCTCTCTCACTGAAGCTTTCTTT. J is TRBJ1-1 and V is TRBV6-6; no definite D call. Between the trimmed V and J ends, which lost 8 bases and 4 bases, there was a span of 17 bases. Germline values: CDR1 MNHNY, CDR2 SVGAGI (reference sequence). The CDR3 spans 14 residues.

This clone has only one observation. The V call is TRBV6-5, the J call TRBJ1-2; D is possibly TRBD1 (6 bases). The CDR3 contains 13 residues. V lost 3 bases to trimming and J lost 6 bases, with 11 bases between them. Germline V CDR1 and CDR2: MNHEY, SVGAGI. CDR3 sequence (DNA): TGTGCCAGCAGTTATGGACAGCGCAATGGCTACACCTTC. Its translation is CASSYGQRNGYTF.

This clone was counted a few times. J is TRBJ1-1 and V is TRBV5-1; D gene ambiguous. CDR1 and CDR2 (germline): SGHRS, YFSETQ. V lost 4 bases to trimming and J lost 1 base, with 14 bases between them. The CDR3 is 15 amino acids. The CDR3 is CASSPVVQANTEAFF. DNA for the CDR3: TGCGCCAGCAGCCCGGTTGTGCAGGCGAACACTGAAGCTTTCTTT.

The chain employs TRBV6-5 and TRBJ2-3; a possible D gene is TRBD2 (5 bases). CDR1 is MNHEY and CDR2 is SVGAGI in the germline V gene. V lost 0 bases and J 8 bases, leaving 18 bases between the germline ends. The CDR3 is 16 residues long. CDR3 amino acids: CASSYSTSTSSGTQYF. The DNA for the CDR3 is TGTGCCAGCAGTTACTCGACCTCCACTAGTTCCGGTACGCAGTATTTT.

This chain's CDR3 is CASSDGTSRAYEQYV. The CDR3 nucleotides read TGTGCCAGCAGCGACGGGACTAGCAGGGCCTACGAGCAGTACGTC. The chain couples TRBV11-1 to TRBJ2-7; 9 nucleotides match TRBD2. From germline, CDR1 is SGHAT and CDR2 FQDESV (reference sequence). CDR3 length: 15 residues. Germline trimming cut 5 bases from V and 2 bases from J; bases unmatched to any gene: 7.

The rearrangement joins TRBV5-1 to TRBJ2-5; 10 bases align to TRBD1. The length of the CDR3 is 14 residues. CDR1 SGHRS and CDR2 YFSETQ come from the germline V gene. The V and J ends lost 4 bases and 5 bases, in that order; junction bases with no gene match: 5. CDR3 in amino acids: CASSAETGGETQYF. In DNA, the CDR3 is TGCGCCAGCAGCGCGGAGACAGGGGGCGAGACCCAGTACTTC. The variable domain in full, completed from reference TRBV5-1 and TRBJ2-5, reads KAGVTQTPRYLIKTRGQQVTLSCSPISGHRSVSWYQQTPGQGLQFLFEYFSETQRNKGNFPGRFSGRQFSNSRSEMNVSTLELGDSALYLCASSAETGGETQYFGPGTRLLVL.

The rearrangement uses TRBV5-1 and TRBJ2-5; TRBD2 might be the D (6 bases). This CDR3 is 14 amino acids long. Between the trimmed V and J ends, which lost 0 bases and 3 bases, there was a span of 9 bases. The germline V gene encodes CDR1 SGHRS and CDR2 YFSETQ. The CDR3 DNA follows: TGCGCCAGCAGCTTGGCCCCTAGCGAAGAGACCCAGTACTTC. Translating it yields CASSLAPSEETQYF.

The chain couples TRBV7-6 to TRBJ2-6, with no clear D. The CDR3 has 14 residues. Trimming pared 1 base from V and 4 bases from J, leaving 5 bases between. CDR1 is SGHVS and CDR2 is FNYEAQ in the germline V gene. The CDR3 here is CASSLGSGANVLTF. DNA for the CDR3: TGTGCCAGCAGCTTAGGTTCAGGGGCCAACGTCCTGACTTTC.

This clone was picked up a small number of times. The chain recombines TRBV5-6 with TRBJ2-1, with TRBD2 matching over 11 bases. V lost 2 bases to trimming and J lost 4 bases; unmatched junction nucleotides: 5. In germline, CDR1 is SGHDT, CDR2 YYEEEE. The CDR3 runs 16 residues. CDR3 nucleotides: TGTGCCAGCAGCTTAGGCGGGACTAGCGGTTACAATGAGCAGTTCTTC. Protein: CASSLGGTSGYNEQFF. The whole variable domain, remainder taken from reference TRBV5-6 and TRBJ2-1, is DAGVTQSPTHLIKTRGQQVTLRCSPKSGHDTVSWYQQALGQGPQFIFQYYEEEERQRGNFPDRFSGHQFPNYSSELNVNALLLGDSALYLCASSLGGTSGYNEQFFGPGTRLTVL.

This clone was counted a few times. The rearrangement uses TRBV7-2 and TRBJ1-3; D unresolved. Between the trimmed V and J ends, which lost 6 bases and 4 bases, there was a span of 13 bases. CDR1 and CDR2 from the germline V gene are SGHTA and FQGNSA. The CDR3 runs 14 residues. In DNA, the CDR3 is TGTGCCAGCAGTATCCCGGGGTCCGGAAACACCATATATTTT. This encodes CASSIPGSGNTIYF.

This clone was seen only once. The chain employs TRBV10-3 and TRBJ2-1, with 14 nucleotides matching TRBD2. The CDR3 extends over 15 amino acids. The V segment lost 9 bases and the J segment 9 bases; nucleotides outside the gene matches: 10. CDR1 is ENHRY, CDR2 SYGVKD, per germline. The CDR3 coding sequence is TGTGCCATACATACGGGGACTAGCGGGAGATTTGAGCAGTTCTTC. Amino acids: CAIHTGTSGRFEQFF.

The V and J genes are TRBV6-5 and TRBJ2-2; 7 positions match TRBD1. The CDR3 is 14 amino acids. After removal of 7 bases from V and 0 bases from J, the junction contained 2 bases not matched to a gene. Germline V gene sequence: CDR1 MNHEY, CDR2 SVGAGI. The CDR3: CASKQGPNTGELFF. CDR3 DNA: TGTGCCAGCAAACAGGGGCCGAACACCGGGGAGCTGTTTTTT.

This sequence joins TRBV7-9 and TRBJ2-7, with 11 nucleotides matching TRBD1. This CDR3 is 17 amino acids long. CDR1 is SEHNR and CDR2 is FQNEAQ in the germline V gene (reference sequence). J lost 7 bases, V lost 5 bases, and 16 bases had no gene match. CDR3 loop: CASSQYRDRGDPREQYV. As DNA, the CDR3 is TGTGCCAGCAGCCAGTACCGGGACAGGGGGGATCCGCGGGAGCAGTACGTC.

V and J are TRBV5-4 and TRBJ2-1, with 9 bases that match TRBD1. V dropped 7 bases and J dropped 4; count of bases not matched to a gene: 6. The V gene's germline CDR1 is SGHNT and CDR2 YYREEE (reference sequence). The CDR3 runs to 14 residues. The CDR3 reads CASAYRGPYNEQFF. The CDR3 DNA reads as TGTGCCAGCGCCTACAGGGGGCCGTACAATGAGCAGTTCTTC.

This chain uses TRBV15 with TRBJ1-1; D not resolved. This CDR3 region has 14 residues. The germline V and J ends were trimmed by 8 bases and 1 base, with 14 bases remaining between them. Germline V gene sequence: CDR1 LNHNV, CDR2 YYDKDF (reference sequence). The CDR3 is CATALSPRNTEAFF. The CDR3 coding sequence is TGTGCCACCGCGCTTTCCCCCCGGAACACTGAAGCTTTCTTT.

The table lists this clone with a few counts. The chain couples TRBV7-3 to TRBJ2-1; 13 bases agree with TRBD2. The CDR3 length is 15 residues. V shed 5 bases and J 6 bases; nucleotides not matched to a gene: 4. The germline gives CDR1 SGHTA, CDR2 FQGTGA. The CDR3, as DNA: TGTGCCAGCAGCGGCGGGACTAGCGGGGTCAATGAGCAGTTCTTC. It encodes CASSGGTSGVNEQFF. The full variable domain, its missing parts supplied by reference TRBV7-3 and TRBJ2-1, is GAGVSQTPSNKVTEKGKYVELRCDPISGHTALYWYRQSLGQGPEFLIYFQGTGAADDSGLPNDRFFAVRPEGSVSTLKIQRTERGDSAVYLCASSGGTSGVNEQFFGPGTRLTVL.

This chain joins TRBV5-1 and TRBJ1-1; TRBD1 aligns across 8 bases. The CDR3 sequence is 14 residues long. CDR1 and CDR2 (germline): SGHRS, YFSETQ. V shed 4 bases, J shed 6 bases, and the junction held 8 bases outside the gene matches. The CDR3 DNA follows: TGCGCCAGCAGCACCGGGACAGGAAAATCTGAAGCTTTCTTT. It encodes CASSTGTGKSEAFF.

V and J are TRBV5-1 and TRBJ2-7, with a weak D call TRBD1 (7 bases). V was pared by 2 bases and J by 5 bases, with 11 bases between. Looked up from germline, CDR1 is SGHRS and CDR2 is YFSETQ. CDR3 size: 13 residues. The CDR3 nucleotides are TGCGCCAGCAGCTTAGGAGGGGGCGACGAGCAGTACGTC. Residues: CASSLGGGDEQYV.

The V call is TRBV28, the J call TRBJ1-1; D not resolved. Germline assignment: CDR1 MDHEN and CDR2 SYDVKM. Trimming pared 6 bases from V and 6 bases from J, leaving 17 bases between. This CDR3 region has 14 residues. The chain's CDR3 is CASRPSDAAPEAFF. The CDR3 coding sequence is TGTGCCAGCAGGCCATCCGACGCGGCCCCTGAAGCTTTCTTT.

This clone showed up just once. V usage is TRBV30 and J usage is TRBJ1-4; possibly TRBD1 for D (5 bases). The CDR3 sequence is 14 residues long. Germline V gene sequence: CDR1 GTSNPN, CDR2 SVGIG (reference sequence). Trimming stripped 1 base from V and 2 bases from J, with 8 bases between. CDR3 amino acids: CAWSDGGTNEKLFF. DNA for the CDR3: TGTGCCTGGAGTGATGGGGGGACTAATGAAAAACTGTTTTTT.

This sequence joins TRBV6-6 and TRBJ1-1, with 7 bases aligning to TRBD1. The CDR3 is made up of 14 amino acids. Germline V gene data show CDR1 as MNHNY and CDR2 as SVGAGI (reference sequence). Unmatched junction bases numbered 6, after V lost 2 bases and J lost 6 bases. The CDR3 sequence: CASSYETGVAEAFF. DNA of the CDR3: TGTGCCAGCAGTTACGAAACAGGGGTAGCTGAAGCTTTCTTT.

For the CDR3, the DNA is TGTGCCAGCAGCGTAGCTAGGGGCCAGAACACTGAAGCTTTCTTT. Its translation: CASSVARGQNTEAFF. The chain uses TRBV9 and TRBJ1-1; tentatively, D is TRBD1 (5 bases). Trimming left V 0 bases short and J 1 base short, with 10 bases between. This CDR3 contains 15 residues. The germline gives CDR1 SGDLS, CDR2 YYNGEE.

This chain uses TRBV7-9 with TRBJ2-1; 8 positions match TRBD2. V was clipped by 5 bases and J by 0 bases; unmatched bases: 6. Germline CDR1 SEHNR, CDR2 FQNEAQ (reference sequence). The CDR3 runs to 16 residues. CDR3 protein: CASSSGGPSSYNEQFF. Here the CDR3 DNA reads TGTGCCAGCAGCAGCGGGGGCCCCTCCTCCTACAATGAGCAGTTCTTC. The whole variable domain, remainder taken from reference TRBV7-9 and TRBJ2-1, is DTGVSQNPRHKITKRGQNVTFRCDPISEHNRLYWYRQTLGQGPEFLTYFQNEAQLEKSRLLSDRFSAERPKGSFSTLEIQRTEQGDSAMYLCASSSGGPSSYNEQFFGPGTRLTVL.